This TCR beta chain originates from a study of PD-1 blockade in classical Hodgkin lymphoma (dated by TCRdb to about 2020). In the study overall: Nivolumab dosing was 3 mg/kg intravenously every 2 weeks, continuing until either disease progression or unacceptable toxicity. To define a peripheral blood immune signature of response to PD-1 blockade in classical Hodgkin lymphoma, the study combined TCR beta sequencing with CyTOF.

The Qiagen DNeasy kit was used to extract genomic DNA from unsorted PBMCs and from the negatively selected CD4+ and CD8+ fractions. Amplification of TCR beta CDR3 regions was done by immunoSEQ multiplex PCR with primers that anneal to V and J segments. A synthetic immune receptor repertoire was used to minimize amplification bias, and any residual bias was removed computationally once sequencing was done. The original methods were these. Repertoire diversity was quantified as the Shannon entropy index using custom Python scripts. Unsorted, CD4+ and CD8+ repertoires were analyzed separately, except in combined analyses where CD4+ and CD8+ sequences were merged in silico. A clone counted as expanded when the clone's frequency after treatment rose at least 2-fold relative to C1D1, and clones undetected at baseline were given a pseudocount of 0.5. Clones with 0 or 1 copy at C1D1 were classified as singleton clones, and clones with 2 or more copies were classified as non-singleton clones. Clones expanded in unsorted samples were annotated as CD4+, CD8+ or unknown by matching protein sequences in sorted samples from the same patient. Diversity changes from C1D1 to C4D1 were tested in paired samples using Wilcoxon tests. TCRdb provides this immuneACCESS table in a form limited to in-frame rearrangements. Some clones are lacking; in checked studies, under half of them reflect an unresolved V gene, and why the rest are absent is not known. V, J and clone size derive from that table, while D and trimming were established from the DNA sequence. Across this sample there are roughly 41,000 clones, with around 90% seen only once. 7% to 9% of the sample is taken by the ten largest.

The full study reports these points: By C4D1, a significant rise was seen in CD4+ TCR diversity but not in CD8+ TCR diversity (p=0.0027 vs p=0.16), and the rise was most apparent among complete responders (p=0.02). Newly diagnosed patients were reported to have lower baseline TCR diversity than healthy donors, and relapsed/refractory patients were reported to have lower baseline TCR diversity still. Patients starting nivolumab less than 1 year after ASCT had lower diversity and were excluded from later analyses to avoid confounding by immune reconstitution. Trial patients with a complete response had baseline diversity similar to that of newly diagnosed patients, while partial responders and progressors had significantly lower diversity. The study covered only a single clinical trial cohort, and the causes of the repertoire differences, possibly disease activity or prior therapy, were still not defined.

Reading the label with the study, this specimen's time point is: cycle 2 day 1 (C2D1) of nivolumab. All trial patients had relapsed after autologous stem cell transplantation, with cohorts A, B and C differing in prior brentuximab vedotin exposure. The trial cohort comprised 60 or so patients with relapsed/refractory classical Hodgkin lymphoma whose best overall responses were complete response, partial response or progressive disease. Trial patients were treated with single-agent nivolumab in the multi-cohort phase II CheckMate 205 trial. An independent review committee assessed best overall response using the 2007 International Working Group response criteria. PBMCs from the trial were collected at three points: immediately before nivolumab initiation (C1D1), and during therapy at cycle 2 day 1 and cycle 4 day 1. Peripheral blood was collected in 8 mL Vacutainer Cell Preparation Tubes, from which PBMCs were isolated by centrifugation and then cryopreserved.

The CDR3 holds 16 amino acids from the cysteine to the phenylalanine. Left in the record is the CDR3 DNA by itself, 48 bases read in frame from the first base. A remark on this clone: Its antigen is currently not known. No quality values exist for individual bases; no much larger clone is one base distant.

The source was peripheral blood mononuclear cells (PBMCs), collected before the second cycle of nivolumab. This chain is built from TRBV5-2 and TRBJ2-1; the listed D gene, TRBD1, was not tested against the DNA. TRBV5-2 is deemed a pseudogene. This TCR was recovered from a human donor with classical Hodgkin lymphoma. The DNA is TGTGCCAGCACCCCGATGCTAAGTATGATGGGCGATGAGCAGTTCTTC. It encodes CASTPMLSMMGDEQFF.